This is a list of T cell receptor beta chains from one sample in a study of blood T cell repertoires in COVID-19. Data came from immunoSEQ multiplex PCR; TCRdb stores just in-frame clones and leaves some out. The sample records about 74,000 clones, 84% being singletons. The source material was peripheral blood. The receptors were gathered from a human donor in a cohort sampled during active COVID-19. Both conserved end residues are part of each CDR3. The D gene is left open where the match is weak. The size field is filled for only some rows; it gives once, few, many or a size class.

j_call: TRBJ2-7; clone_size: .; d_call: TRBD1; v_call: TRBV6-5; cdr3_aa: CATAATGNTYEQYF; cdr3_nt: TGTGCCACCGCGGCGACAGGGAACACCTACGAGCAGTACTTC
j_call: TRBJ2-7; clone_size: .; d_call: TRBD1; v_call: TRBV7-9; cdr3_aa: CASSAVQGQEITYEQYF; cdr3_nt: TGTGCCAGCAGCGCGGTGCAGGGACAGGAGATAACCTACGAGCAGTACTTC
j_call: TRBJ2-7; clone_size: .; d_call: TRBD2; v_call: TRBV7-9; cdr3_aa: CASSSGGAYEQYF; cdr3_nt: TGTGCCAGCAGTAGCGGGGGGGCCTACGAGCAGTACTTC
j_call: TRBJ1-2; clone_size: .; d_call: .; v_call: TRBV6-6; cdr3_aa: CASTTAALSGYTF; cdr3_nt: TGTGCCAGCACGACCGCGGCTCTATCCGGCTACACCTTC
j_call: TRBJ1-3; clone_size: .; d_call: .; v_call: TRBV20-1; cdr3_aa: CSASQAGSSSGNTIYF; cdr3_nt: TGCAGTGCTAGTCAGGCGGGCTCCAGCTCTGGAAACACCATATATTTT
j_call: TRBJ2-2; clone_size: .; d_call: .; v_call: TRBV6-5; cdr3_aa: CASSNSNTGELFF; cdr3_nt: TGTGCCAGCAGTAACAGTAACACCGGGGAGCTGTTTTTT
j_call: TRBJ2-3; clone_size: .; d_call: .; v_call: TRBV9; cdr3_aa: CASSDFSTDTQYF; cdr3_nt: TGTGCCAGCAGCGATTTTAGTACAGATACGCAGTATTTT
j_call: TRBJ2-1; clone_size: .; d_call: TRBD2; v_call: TRBV15; cdr3_aa: CATSRDLGVVAGEGSYNEQFF; cdr3_nt: TGTGCCACCAGCAGAGATCTTGGGGTGGTAGCGGGGGAAGGGTCCTACAATGAGCAGTTCTTC
j_call: TRBJ2-5; clone_size: .; d_call: .; v_call: TRBV6-5; cdr3_aa: CATEDSMQETQYF; cdr3_nt: TGTGCCACCGAGGACAGTATGCAAGAGACCCAGTACTTC
j_call: TRBJ2-7; clone_size: .; d_call: TRBD1; v_call: TRBV6-5; cdr3_aa: CASTAPGTGGKQYF; cdr3_nt: TGTGCCAGCACCGCTCCCGGGACAGGGGGTAAGCAGTACTTC
j_call: TRBJ2-3; clone_size: .; d_call: .; v_call: TRBV9; cdr3_aa: CASSVMATGTDTQYF; cdr3_nt: TGTGCCAGCAGCGTTATGGCGACTGGTACAGATACGCAGTATTTT
j_call: TRBJ1-3; clone_size: .; d_call: .; v_call: TRBV6-5; cdr3_aa: CASSYNGQSSGNTIYF; cdr3_nt: TGTGCCAGCAGTTACAACGGACAGTCCTCTGGAAACACCATATATTTT
j_call: TRBJ2-5; clone_size: .; d_call: TRBD1; v_call: TRBV15; cdr3_aa: CATSPPGQGAETQYF; cdr3_nt: TGTGCCACCAGCCCGCCGGGACAGGGGGCGGAGACCCAGTACTTC
j_call: TRBJ1-3; clone_size: .; d_call: TRBD1; v_call: TRBV6-6; cdr3_aa: CASSYFRQGSGNTIYF; cdr3_nt: TGTGCCAGCAGTTATTTCAGACAGGGGTCTGGAAACACCATATATTTT
j_call: TRBJ2-1; clone_size: .; d_call: TRBD1; v_call: TRBV7-9; cdr3_aa: CASSLVLGQGDNEQFF; cdr3_nt: TGTGCCAGCAGCTTAGTTTTGGGACAGGGGGACAATGAGCAGTTCTTC
j_call: TRBJ2-7; clone_size: .; d_call: TRBD2; v_call: TRBV7-8; cdr3_aa: CASSLQGTSGVQSSYEQYF; cdr3_nt: TGTGCCAGCAGCCTACAAGGGACTAGCGGGGTACAGAGCTCCTACGAGCAGTACTTC
j_call: TRBJ1-2; clone_size: .; d_call: .; v_call: TRBV29-1; cdr3_aa: CSAVEAARNYGYTF; cdr3_nt: TGCAGCGCCGTGGAGGCAGCCCGAAACTATGGCTACACCTTC
j_call: TRBJ1-6; clone_size: .; d_call: TRBD1; v_call: TRBV19; cdr3_aa: CASSPQPGQGSPLHF; cdr3_nt: TGTGCCAGTAGTCCTCAACCGGGACAGGGCTCACCCCTCCACTTT
j_call: TRBJ2-7; clone_size: few; d_call: .; v_call: TRBV2; cdr3_aa: CASSVAEGGEQYF; cdr3_nt: TGTGCCAGCAGTGTGGCCGAGGGAGGTGAGCAGTACTTC
j_call: TRBJ2-5; clone_size: .; d_call: TRBD2; v_call: TRBV28; cdr3_aa: CAHKPIPGTSGVQETQYF; cdr3_nt: TGTGCCCATAAGCCTATACCCGGGACTAGCGGGGTCCAAGAGACCCAGTACTTC
j_call: TRBJ2-1; clone_size: .; d_call: TRBD2; v_call: TRBV19; cdr3_aa: CASSVRSRGGSNEQFF; cdr3_nt: TGTGCCAGTAGCGTGCGATCGAGGGGAGGGAGCAATGAGCAGTTCTTC
j_call: TRBJ2-3; clone_size: .; d_call: .; v_call: TRBV12-3/TRBV12-4; cdr3_aa: CASSLRDTQYF; cdr3_nt: TGTGCCAGCAGTTTGAGAGATACGCAGTATTTT
j_call: TRBJ1-2; clone_size: once; d_call: .; v_call: TRBV19; cdr3_aa: CASSIDTYYGYTF; cdr3_nt: TGTGCCAGTAGTATCGACACCTACTATGGCTACACCTTC
j_call: TRBJ2-7; clone_size: .; d_call: .; v_call: TRBV7-9; cdr3_aa: CASSLLAAQGPYEQYF; cdr3_nt: TGTGCCAGCAGCTTATTGGCGGCACAGGGACCCTACGAGCAGTACTTC
j_call: TRBJ1-1; clone_size: .; d_call: TRBD1; v_call: TRBV9; cdr3_aa: CASSVGQGGTEAFF; cdr3_nt: TGTGCCAGCAGCGTTGGACAGGGCGGCACTGAAGCTTTCTTT
j_call: TRBJ2-7; clone_size: once; d_call: .; v_call: TRBV12-1; cdr3_aa: CASSSPGHSSYEQYF; cdr3_nt: TGTGCCAGCAGCTCGCCGGGACATAGCTCCTACGAGCAGTACTTC
j_call: TRBJ1-3; clone_size: .; d_call: TRBD1; v_call: TRBV9; cdr3_aa: CASSGGGQGGGNTIYF; cdr3_nt: TGTGCCAGCAGCGGCGGGGGACAGGGGGGAGGAAACACCATATATTTT
j_call: TRBJ2-2; clone_size: once; d_call: .; v_call: TRBV10-3; cdr3_aa: CAISRLDNTGELFF; cdr3_nt: TGTGCCATCAGTCGCCTAGACAACACCGGGGAGCTGTTTTTT
j_call: TRBJ1-6; clone_size: .; d_call: .; v_call: TRBV27; cdr3_aa: CASSSWTRGYNSPLHF; cdr3_nt: TGTGCCAGCAGTTCATGGACAAGGGGCTATAATTCACCCCTCCACTTT
j_call: TRBJ1-2; clone_size: .; d_call: .; v_call: TRBV18; cdr3_aa: CASSPSLDRFGSYGYTF; cdr3_nt: TGTGCCAGCTCACCCAGCTTAGACAGGTTTGGCTCCTATGGCTACACCTTC
j_call: TRBJ1-5; clone_size: once; d_call: .; v_call: TRBV18; cdr3_aa: CASSPAGRFDQPQHF; cdr3_nt: TGTGCCAGCTCACCAGCGGGGAGGTTTGATCAGCCCCAGCATTTT
j_call: TRBJ1-1; clone_size: .; d_call: TRBD1; v_call: TRBV3-1/TRBV3-2; cdr3_aa: CASSPSNQGAFEAFF; cdr3_nt: TGTGCCAGCAGCCCTTCAAACCAGGGGGCGTTTGAAGCTTTCTTT
j_call: TRBJ2-7; clone_size: once; d_call: TRBD2; v_call: TRBV18; cdr3_aa: CASSPGTSGSYEQYF; cdr3_nt: TGTGCCAGCTCACCTGGGACTAGCGGCTCCTACGAGCAGTACTTC
j_call: TRBJ1-1; clone_size: .; d_call: TRBD1; v_call: TRBV10-3; cdr3_aa: CATTGQVDSEAFF; cdr3_nt: TGTGCCACCACGGGACAGGTTGACTCTGAAGCTTTCTTT
j_call: TRBJ2-2; clone_size: .; d_call: TRBD2; v_call: TRBV25-1; cdr3_aa: CASSGLAYTGELFF; cdr3_nt: TGTGCCAGCAGTGGACTAGCGTACACCGGGGAGCTGTTTTTT
j_call: TRBJ2-1; clone_size: .; d_call: TRBD2; v_call: TRBV18; cdr3_aa: CASSRSSGGLNEQFF; cdr3_nt: TGTGCCAGCTCACGAAGTAGCGGGGGTCTCAATGAGCAGTTCTTC
j_call: TRBJ1-5; clone_size: .; d_call: .; v_call: TRBV30; cdr3_aa: CAWSVRDNQPQHF; cdr3_nt: TGTGCCTGGAGTGTCAGGGACAATCAGCCCCAGCATTTT
j_call: TRBJ2-7; clone_size: .; d_call: TRBD1; v_call: TRBV18; cdr3_aa: CASSPGQGLGEQYF; cdr3_nt: TGTGCCAGCTCACCTGGACAGGGGTTGGGGGAGCAGTACTTC
j_call: TRBJ2-5; clone_size: .; d_call: TRBD2; v_call: TRBV28; cdr3_aa: CASRPGGRETQYF; cdr3_nt: TGTGCCAGCAGGCCGGGGGGAAGAGAGACCCAGTACTTC
j_call: TRBJ1-1; clone_size: .; d_call: .; v_call: TRBV7-3; cdr3_aa: CASSSTGIPGDTEAFF; cdr3_nt: TGTGCCAGCAGCTCGACCGGGATCCCCGGGGACACTGAAGCTTTCTTT
j_call: TRBJ1-1; clone_size: .; d_call: TRBD1; v_call: TRBV28; cdr3_aa: CASSFSSGQGHTEAFF; cdr3_nt: TGTGCCAGCAGTTTTTCCTCTGGACAGGGGCACACTGAAGCTTTCTTT
j_call: TRBJ1-2; clone_size: .; d_call: .; v_call: TRBV18; cdr3_aa: CASSIRDSYGYTF; cdr3_nt: TGTGCCAGCTCAATCCGGGACTCATATGGCTACACCTTC
j_call: TRBJ2-1; clone_size: .; d_call: TRBD1; v_call: TRBV12-5; cdr3_aa: CASGLIDRGRNEQFF; cdr3_nt: TGTGCTAGTGGTCTGATAGACAGGGGGCGTAATGAGCAGTTCTTC
j_call: TRBJ1-5; clone_size: .; d_call: TRBD1; v_call: TRBV30; cdr3_aa: CAWSVQGASQPQHF; cdr3_nt: TGTGCCTGGAGTGTACAGGGGGCTTCTCAGCCCCAGCATTTT
j_call: TRBJ2-2; clone_size: few; d_call: .; v_call: TRBV6-6; cdr3_aa: CASTQTGNTGELFF; cdr3_nt: TGTGCCAGCACCCAGACAGGGAACACCGGGGAGCTGTTTTTT
j_call: TRBJ2-7; clone_size: .; d_call: TRBD2; v_call: TRBV5-1; cdr3_aa: CASSPQTSGEMSSYEQYF; cdr3_nt: TGCGCCAGCAGCCCCCAGACTAGCGGGGAAATGAGCTCCTACGAGCAGTACTTC
j_call: TRBJ2-3; clone_size: .; d_call: .; v_call: TRBV5-6; cdr3_aa: CASSRTTRTDTQYF; cdr3_nt: TGTGCCAGCAGCCGGACAACCCGCACAGATACGCAGTATTTT
j_call: TRBJ1-5; clone_size: .; d_call: .; v_call: TRBV27; cdr3_aa: CASSFRHRPNQPQHF; cdr3_nt: TGTGCCAGCAGTTTCCGCCACAGGCCAAATCAGCCCCAGCATTTT
j_call: TRBJ2-5; clone_size: .; d_call: TRBD1; v_call: TRBV5-1; cdr3_aa: CASSFTGGEETQYF; cdr3_nt: TGCGCCAGCAGCTTTACAGGGGGCGAAGAGACCCAGTACTTC
j_call: TRBJ2-1; clone_size: once; d_call: TRBD2; v_call: TRBV7-9; cdr3_aa: CASSLAAGSGGTRSEQFF; cdr3_nt: TGTGCCAGCAGCTTAGCCGCGGGGAGCGGGGGGACTCGCTCTGAGCAGTTCTTC
j_call: TRBJ1-4; clone_size: .; d_call: TRBD1; v_call: TRBV5-1; cdr3_aa: CASSLEGAGREKLFF; cdr3_nt: TGCGCCAGCAGCTTGGAGGGGGCAGGGAGGGAAAAACTGTTTTTT
j_call: TRBJ2-1; clone_size: .; d_call: .; v_call: TRBV9; cdr3_aa: CASSVGGSEQFF; cdr3_nt: TGTGCCAGCAGCGTAGGAGGTTCTGAGCAGTTCTTC
j_call: TRBJ2-3; clone_size: .; d_call: TRBD2; v_call: TRBV5-1; cdr3_aa: CASCYQAAGVADTQYF; cdr3_nt: TGCGCCAGCTGCTACCAGGCGGCGGGGGTGGCAGATACGCAGTATTTT
j_call: TRBJ1-6; clone_size: .; d_call: TRBD1; v_call: TRBV9; cdr3_aa: CASSPGGQEYNSPLHF; cdr3_nt: TGTGCCAGCAGCCCGGGGGGACAGGAGTATAATTCACCCCTCCACTTT
j_call: TRBJ2-2; clone_size: .; d_call: .; v_call: TRBV7-3; cdr3_aa: CASSSKGVNTGELFF; cdr3_nt: TGTGCCAGCAGCTCTAAGGGGGTCAACACCGGGGAGCTGTTTTTT